This T cell receptor beta chain was retrieved from a study of blood T cell repertoires in COVID-19. Turning to the study itself: Sample material is recorded as cDNA or gDNA derived from T cells, B-cell-depleted T cells, or PBMCs.

Ages ranged from about 18 to 89 years, with residence in about two dozen US areas. Per germline, CDR1 LNHDA and CDR2 SQIVND (reference sequence). The ends lost 0 bases at V and 16 bases at J; junction bases unmatched: 5. CDR3 size: 13 residues. Per the authors' pipeline: It was from reference gene primer amplification that nucleated cell counts were estimated. Clones were sequenced by immunoSEQ multiplex PCR, and TCRdb holds only the in-frame ones, with some missing. The DNA was the basis for D and trimming; V, J and clone size are from that table. Among around 300,000 clones, about 90% were seen once, and the ten largest hold approximately 1.5%.

The V call is TRBV19, the J call TRBJ1-6; the match to TRBD1 covers 8 bases. Sequencing was carried out using PBMCs or T cells enriched from blood (not recorded which). The source of this sequence is a woman aged 18-29 years with acute COVID-19. The CDR3 sequence is CASSIEVDRGLHF. The DNA of the CDR3 is TGTGCCAGTAGTATAGAAGTTGACAGGGGACTCCACTTT.